This TCR beta chain was retrieved from a study of blood T cell repertoires in COVID-19. The wider study: The origin of the acute and convalescent COVID-19 samples was the United States, Italy and Spain. T cells, B-cell-depleted T cells, or PBMCs provided the cDNA or gDNA that served as material.

Per the study methods: Estimation of nucleated cell counts relied on the amplification of reference gene primers. Clones were sequenced by immunoSEQ multiplex PCR, and TCRdb holds only the in-frame ones, with some missing. That table gives V, J and clone size, and the DNA gave D and trimming. The repertoire holds fewer than 65,000 clones, with 80% to 95% as singletons. CDR3 size: 14 residues. Germline loops: CDR1 SQVTM, CDR2 ANQGSEA. Germline trimming cut 7 bases from V and 2 bases from J; bases unmatched to any gene: 8. The genes are TRBV29-1 and TRBJ2-1; TRBD2 matches 7 bases. This receptor was identified in a man aged 50-59 years with acute or convalescent COVID-19. Sequences were obtained from peripheral blood. CDR3 coding DNA: TGCAGCGGTCTTGGGCGGGGGACCTACAATGAGCAGTTCTTC. Translation: CSGLGRGTYNEQFF.